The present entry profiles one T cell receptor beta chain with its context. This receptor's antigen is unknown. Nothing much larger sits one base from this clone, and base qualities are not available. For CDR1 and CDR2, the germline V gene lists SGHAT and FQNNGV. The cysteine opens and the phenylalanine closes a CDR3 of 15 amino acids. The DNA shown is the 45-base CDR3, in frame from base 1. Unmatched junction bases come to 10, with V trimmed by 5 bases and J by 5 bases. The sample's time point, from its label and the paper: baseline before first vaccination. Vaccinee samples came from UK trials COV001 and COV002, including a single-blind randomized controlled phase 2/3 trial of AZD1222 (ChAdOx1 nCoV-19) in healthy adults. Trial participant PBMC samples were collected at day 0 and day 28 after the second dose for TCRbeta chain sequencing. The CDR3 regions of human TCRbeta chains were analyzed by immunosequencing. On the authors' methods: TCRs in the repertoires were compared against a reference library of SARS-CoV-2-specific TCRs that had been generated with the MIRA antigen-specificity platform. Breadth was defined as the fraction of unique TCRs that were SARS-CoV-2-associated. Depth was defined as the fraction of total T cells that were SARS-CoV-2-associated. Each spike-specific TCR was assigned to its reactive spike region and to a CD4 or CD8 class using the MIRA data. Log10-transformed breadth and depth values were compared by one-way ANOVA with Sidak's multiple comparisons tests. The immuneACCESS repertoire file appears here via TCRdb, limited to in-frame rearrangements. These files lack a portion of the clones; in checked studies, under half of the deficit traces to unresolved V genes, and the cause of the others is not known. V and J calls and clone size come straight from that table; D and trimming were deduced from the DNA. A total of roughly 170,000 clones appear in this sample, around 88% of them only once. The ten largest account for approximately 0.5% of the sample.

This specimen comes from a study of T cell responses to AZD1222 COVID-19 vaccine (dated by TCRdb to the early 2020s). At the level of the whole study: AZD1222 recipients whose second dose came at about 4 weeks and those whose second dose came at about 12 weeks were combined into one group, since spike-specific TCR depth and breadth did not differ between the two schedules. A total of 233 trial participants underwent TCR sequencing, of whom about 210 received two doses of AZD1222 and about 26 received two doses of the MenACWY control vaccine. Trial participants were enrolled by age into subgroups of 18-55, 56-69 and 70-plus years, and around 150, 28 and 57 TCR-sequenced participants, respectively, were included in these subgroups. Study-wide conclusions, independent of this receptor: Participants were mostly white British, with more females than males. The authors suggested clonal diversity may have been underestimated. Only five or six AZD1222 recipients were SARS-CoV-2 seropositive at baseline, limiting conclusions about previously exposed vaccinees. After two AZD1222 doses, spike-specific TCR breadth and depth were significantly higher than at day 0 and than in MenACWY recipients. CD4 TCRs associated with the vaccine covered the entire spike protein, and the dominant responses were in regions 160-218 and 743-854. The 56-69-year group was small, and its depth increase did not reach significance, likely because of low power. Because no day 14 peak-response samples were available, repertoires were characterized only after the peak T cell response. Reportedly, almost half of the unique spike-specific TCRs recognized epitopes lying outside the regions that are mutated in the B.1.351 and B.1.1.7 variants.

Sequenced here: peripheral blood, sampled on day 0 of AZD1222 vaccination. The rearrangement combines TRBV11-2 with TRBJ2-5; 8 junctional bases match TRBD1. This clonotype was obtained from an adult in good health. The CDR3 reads CASSRYQGAGETQYF. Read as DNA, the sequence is TGTGCCAGCAGCCGTTACCAGGGGGCGGGGGAGACCCAGTACTTC. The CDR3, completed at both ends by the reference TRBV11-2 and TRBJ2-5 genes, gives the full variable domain EAGVAQSPRYKIIEKRQSVAFWCNPISGHATLYWYQQILGQGPKLLIQFQNNGVVDDSQLPKDRFSAERLKGVDSTLKIQPAKLEDSAVYLCASSRYQGAGETQYFGPGTRLLVL.